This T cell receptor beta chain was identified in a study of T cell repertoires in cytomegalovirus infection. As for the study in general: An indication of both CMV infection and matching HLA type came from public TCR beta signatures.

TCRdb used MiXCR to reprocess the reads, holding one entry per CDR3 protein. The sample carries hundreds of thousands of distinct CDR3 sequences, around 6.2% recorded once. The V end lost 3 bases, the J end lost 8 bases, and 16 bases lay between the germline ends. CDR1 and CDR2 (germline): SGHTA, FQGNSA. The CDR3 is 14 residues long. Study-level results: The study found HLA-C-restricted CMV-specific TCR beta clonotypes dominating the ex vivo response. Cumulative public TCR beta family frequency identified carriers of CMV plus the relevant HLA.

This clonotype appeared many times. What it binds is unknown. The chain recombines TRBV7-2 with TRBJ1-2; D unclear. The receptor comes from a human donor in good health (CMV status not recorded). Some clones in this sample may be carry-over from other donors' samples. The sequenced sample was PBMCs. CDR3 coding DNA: TGTGCCAGCAGCTTCCTGAGAGGGAATGTGGGCTACACCTTC. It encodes CASSFLRGNVGYTF.